This T cell receptor (beta chain) was sequenced for a study of vaccination effects on CD4 cells after COVID-19. Points from the study as a whole: Marked contraction was observed in infection-induced and vaccine-induced clones late after vaccination.

Antigen-specific CD4+ T cells were first expanded with viral peptide pools by the ViraFEST assay and only then sequenced. Cultured cells yielded isolated CD4+ T cells after approximately nine days. The person had a PCR-confirmed SARS-CoV-2 infection during March to December 2020. On this clone: The antigen remains unidentified.

Germline V gene data show CDR1 as SGHAT and CDR2 as FQNNGV. With V trimmed by 4 bases and J by 5 bases, 9 bases remained unmatched. The CDR3 covers 15 residues. Profiled with immunoSEQ multiplex PCR; TCRdb holds only in-frame clones, not every one. The sample consists of about 22,000 clones, around 77% of them appearing once. This sample comprised CD4+ T cells from PBMCs cultured with SARS-CoV-2 spike peptides, obtained before COVID-19 vaccination. The chain employs TRBV11-2 and TRBJ1-2, with 8 bases that match TRBD1. The source is a human donor who had a prior SARS-CoV-2 infection. The CDR3 reads CASSWSSGQAYGYTF. The CDR3, as DNA: TGTGCCAGCAGCTGGAGTTCGGGACAGGCATATGGCTACACCTTC.